This TCR beta chain was profiled in a study of T cell responses to AZD1222 COVID-19 vaccine. Study-wide results and caveats: Reports indicate that nearly half of spike-specific TCRs are directed at unmutated variant regions. Females made up more of the donors, who were largely white British, and clonal diversity may have come out too low.

About this clone itself: Its antigen is unidentified.

Generated by immunoSEQ multiplex PCR, the TCRdb table keeps only in-frame clones and is missing some. The sample carries under 95,000 clones, roughly 88% recorded once. The germline V gene encodes CDR1 SGHTA and CDR2 FQGNSA. This CDR3 is 14 amino acids long. The V and J ends lost 1 base and 1 base respectively, with 8 bases between them. The genes are TRBV7-2 and TRBJ2-7, with TRBD2 as a possible D gene (6 bases). Here the sequenced sample was peripheral blood, taken 28 days after the second AZD1222 dose. The sequence derives from an adult who received the AZD1222 COVID-19 vaccine. CDR3 protein: CASSLVEGSYEQYF. DNA for the CDR3: TGTGCCAGCAGCTTAGTGGAGGGTTCCTACGAGCAGTACTTC. Full variable domain (outside the CDR3, taken from reference TRBV7-2 and TRBJ2-7): GAGVSQSPSNKVTEKGKDVELRCDPISGHTALYWYRQSLGQGLEFLIYFQGNSAPDKSGLPSDRFSAERTGGSVSTLTIQRTQQEDSAVYLCASSLVEGSYEQYFGPGTRLTVT.